Sequencing of this T cell receptor (beta chain) was carried out in a study of identical twins (dated by TCRdb to about 2016). A note on the overall study: TCR alpha and beta repertoires from monozygotic twins, unrelated adults of various ages and cord blood were deep-sequenced to test whether fetal clonotypes persist. To rule out contamination, the twin experiments were replicated at different times with different library preparation protocols. Results and caveats for the whole study, not just this receptor: The excess sharing between twins in beta out-of-frame sequences was weaker because fewer shared sequences reduced the signal-to-noise ratio. Compared with coincidental sharing between unrelated individuals, out-of-frame TCR alpha sequences shared between twins showed an excess of sequences with low generation probability. Out-of-frame TCR alpha sharing in monozygotic twins was systematically underestimated by recombination models, whereas sharing between unrelated individuals was in agreement with the recombination models. Invariant T cells such as MAIT and iNKT could partly confound zero-insertion analyses, although diverse VJ usage argued against such confounding for most clonotypes. Because the same donors could not be followed over many years, conclusions were based on cross-sectional statistical analysis. Abundant cord blood beta clonotypes had fewer insertions, young adult naive repertoires showed a similar but weaker trend, and memory repertoires showed no such trend.

The protocol used for the library was 5' RACE. The sequencer listed for this sample is Illumina HiSeq 2000. A universal primer binding site was introduced by template switching, and a unique molecular identifier was present in the final cDNA, enabling accurate counting of TCR cDNA molecules. First-strand cDNA for TCR alpha and beta chains was synthesized from specific primers in the conserved constant-segment region. To control for contamination, every cDNA library was double barcoded, receiving both a SMART-Mk sample barcode and Illumina barcodes. TruSeq adapter sequences, together with Illumina sample barcodes, were added in two successive PCR steps. Sequencing of the TCR alpha and beta cDNA libraries was done on the Illumina HiSeq platform using custom primers. Per the source publication's procedure: Unique molecular identifiers were extracted from raw reads with MiGEC, and CDR3 positions were determined with MiXCR. For each individual, recombination models were inferred using an EM algorithm with the repgenHMM and IGoR tools. Shared clonotype analysis was performed with the tcR package in R, normalizing sharing by the product of cloneset sizes. To study raw recombination free of thymic and clonal selection effects, out-of-frame nonproductive sequences were analyzed. TCRdb reprocessing: public reads trimmed at Q25 with fastp, clones called with MiXCR, in-frame beta chains kept. Every entry covers one CDR3 protein and lists the most common genes and DNA from its rows. The V and J calls reflect TCRdb's pipeline rather than the authors' work. The sample table lists over 600,000 distinct CDR3 sequences, 21% of them with a count of one. The top ten clones comprise about 4.5% of the sample.

This clonotype has a count of ten or more. The target of this receptor is not known. No quality values exist for individual bases; no much larger clone is one base distant. The junction shows trimming of 1 base on V and 3 bases on J, plus 12 bases between the germline ends. Per the germline V gene (reference sequence), DFQATT is the CDR1 and SNEGSKA is the CDR2. There are 14 amino acids in the CDR3, from cysteine to phenylalanine inclusive. The read is trimmed to its CDR3 DNA, 42 bases read in frame from base 1. Every donor in the study was a healthy Caucasian. Three pairs of female monozygotic twins, all aged 18 to 29 years, were included in the twin cohort. RNA for TCR libraries was isolated from peripheral blood mononuclear cells. These data were also reused for a study on T cells expressing NK-cell markers. Reported in the second study: Several donors provided sorted CD3+CD56+NKG2C+, CD3+CD56+NKG2C- and CD3+CD56-NKG2C+ T-cell subsets, whose TCR beta-chain repertoires were profiled. Among the eight sequenced donors, seven were HCMV-seropositive and one was HCMV-seronegative. In several experiments an anti-gammadeltaTCR antibody was added to restrict sorting to alphabetaTCR-expressing T cells. In several donors, the dominant CD3+CD56+NKG2C+ clonotypes were found to rank among the top 10 CD8+ clonotypes and to make up about 1.0-7.5% of CD8+ T cells. Those dominant clonotypes were again the most abundant among CD3+CD56-NKG2C+ cells in a handful of donors, at about 28.3-60.1%. Whether the expanded NKG2C-expressing T cell clones were specific for HCMV antigens remained unclear. All eight donors whose samples were sequenced were randomly selected healthy volunteers, three of them men and five women. A commercial ELISA kit detecting HCMV-specific IgG in serum was used to determine HCMV serostatus. For over five donors, unsorted PBMC were also used to sequence bulk peripheral blood T-cell repertoires. MIGEC was used to demultiplex reads and group the reads by UMI, and MiTCR was used to assemble and quantify clonotypes. To exclude erroneous sequences, only TCR cDNA sequences supported by at least two reads were retained. Downstream repertoire analysis used the tcR package, and clonotypes were matched across fractions by CDR3 nucleotide sequence plus V segment. Antigen specificity was annotated against VDJdb with VDJmatch, allowing one amino acid substitution in CDR3.

The rearranged segments are TRBV20-1 and TRBJ1-1; the best D guess is TRBD1, with 6 bases matching. The clonotype originates from a woman younger than 35 in good health. Sequencing input: PBMCs. The DNA reads TGCAGTGCTAGAGGGGTTGCAGGGGACACTGAAGCTTTCTTT. Its protein reads: CSARGVAGDTEAFF.